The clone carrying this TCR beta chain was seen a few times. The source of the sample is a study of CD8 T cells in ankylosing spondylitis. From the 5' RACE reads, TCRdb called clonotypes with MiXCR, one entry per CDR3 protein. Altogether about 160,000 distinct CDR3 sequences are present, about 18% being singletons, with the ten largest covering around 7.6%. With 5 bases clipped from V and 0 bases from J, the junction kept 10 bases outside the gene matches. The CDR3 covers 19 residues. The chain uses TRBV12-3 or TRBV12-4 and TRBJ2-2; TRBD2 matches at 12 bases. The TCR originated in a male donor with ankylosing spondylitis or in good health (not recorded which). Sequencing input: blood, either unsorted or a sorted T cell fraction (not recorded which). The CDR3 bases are TGTGCCAGCAGTCCAGGACTAGCGGGGCCGGCCGCGAACACCGGGGAGCTGTTTTTT. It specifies CASSPGLAGPAANTGELFF.